A selection of T cell receptor beta chains follows, all from one sample in a study of T-cell reconstitution after alpha-beta-depleted transplantation in children. TCRdb re-called the PCR reads through MiXCR, storing one row per CDR3 protein. The table shows about 980,000 distinct CDR3 sequences, with less than 30% occurring only once. Sample: PBMCs, mostly from graft donor cells, taken 360 days after TCRalphabeta/CD19-depleted stem cell transplant. All receptors come from a boy under two years old who had a stem cell transplant for SCID, so the T cells may come from the graft donor. Each CDR3 is given without its conserved first and last residue. The D gene is left open where the match is weak.

j_call v_call d_call cdr3_aa
TRBJ2-7 TRBV27 - ASGYRVNEQY
TRBJ2-3 TRBV4-3 - ASSQDLGAGSTDTQY
TRBJ1-1 TRBV5-1 - ASSLVSAANTEAF
TRBJ2-1 TRBV18 TRBD2 ASSPPRLAAYNEQF
TRBJ2-2 TRBV4-3 - ASSQVSSGELF
TRBJ2-7 TRBV20-1 TRBD2 SARRGRWDEQY
TRBJ2-5 TRBV5-1 - ASSLQNTGQETQY
TRBJ1-2 TRBV11-2 TRBD1 ASSLGQGKANYGYT
TRBJ2-1 TRBV12-3/TRBV12-4 - ASSFTGSYNEQF
TRBJ2-2 TRBV5-1 - ASSPRGGQPNTGELF
TRBJ2-5 TRBV4-3 TRBD1 ASSHLRPGQGAETQY
TRBJ2-7 TRBV12-3/TRBV12-4 TRBD1 ASSLGTGHYEQY
TRBJ1-2 TRBV20-1 - SVMGDSPWGYT
TRBJ2-5 TRBV5-5 - ASSFDPDETQY
TRBJ1-2 TRBV5-1 - ASSHPQGKIGYGYT
TRBJ2-1 TRBV7-2 - ASSLTSYEQF
TRBJ2-1 TRBV7-9 - ASSPVSLSYNEQF
TRBJ2-3 TRBV7-3 - ASSLWGPLADTQY
TRBJ2-7 TRBV7-2 - ASSLVFADEQY
TRBJ1-3 TRBV10-3 - AIGQPSSGNTIY
TRBJ1-1 TRBV20-1 - SARERPHTEAF
TRBJ2-7 TRBV4-1 - ASSQATTEYYEQY
TRBJ2-5 TRBV4-3 TRBD2 ASSQELGRGAEETQY
TRBJ2-1 TRBV12-3/TRBV12-4 - ASSLAGYKYNEQF
TRBJ2-3 TRBV29-1 TRBD1 SVECWTGGFVTDTQY
TRBJ2-7 TRBV9 TRBD2 ASSVGGGSTYEQY
TRBJ1-4 TRBV20-1 - SAKGPRSSNEKLF
TRBJ2-2 TRBV18 - ASSPRGYTGELF
TRBJ1-1 TRBV4-2 - ASSQDSGGLLNTEAF
TRBJ2-3 TRBV20-1 - SARRVGLRTDTQY
TRBJ1-1 TRBV12-3/TRBV12-4 TRBD1 ASSETKRTGGLNTEAF
TRBJ2-1 TRBV11-2 - ASSSQRTGSYNEQF